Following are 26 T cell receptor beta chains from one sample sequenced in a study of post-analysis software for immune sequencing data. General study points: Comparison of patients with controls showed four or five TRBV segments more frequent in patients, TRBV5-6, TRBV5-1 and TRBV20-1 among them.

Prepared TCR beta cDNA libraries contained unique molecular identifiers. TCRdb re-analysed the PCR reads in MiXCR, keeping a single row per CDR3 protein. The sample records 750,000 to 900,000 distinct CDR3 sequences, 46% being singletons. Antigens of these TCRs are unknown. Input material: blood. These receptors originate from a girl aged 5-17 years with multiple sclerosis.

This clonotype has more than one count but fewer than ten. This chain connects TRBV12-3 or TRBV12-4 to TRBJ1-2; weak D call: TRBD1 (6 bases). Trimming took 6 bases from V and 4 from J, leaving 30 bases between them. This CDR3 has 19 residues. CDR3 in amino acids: CASSPGGRTDARPSYGYTF. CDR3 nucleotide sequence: TGTGCCAGCAGCCCAGGAGGCAGGACAGACGCCAGACCCTCCTATGGCTACACCTTC.

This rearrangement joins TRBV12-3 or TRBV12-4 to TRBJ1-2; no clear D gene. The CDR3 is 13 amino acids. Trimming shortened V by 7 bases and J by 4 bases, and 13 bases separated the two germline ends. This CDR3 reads CASINSRSYGYTF. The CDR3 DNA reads TGTGCCAGCATCAACTCAAGGAGCTATGGCTACACCTTC.

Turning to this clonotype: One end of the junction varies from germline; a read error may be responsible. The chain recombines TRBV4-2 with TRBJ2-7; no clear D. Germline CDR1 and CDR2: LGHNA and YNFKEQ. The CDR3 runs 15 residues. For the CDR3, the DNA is TGTACCAGCAGCCCCCTTAAGCAGAGCTCCTACGAGCAGTACTTC. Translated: CTSSPLKQSSYEQYF.

DNA of the CDR3: TGCAGTGTGACTAGCGGGAGATGGGACTACGAGCAGTACTTC. Translating gives CSVTSGRWDYEQYF. The V call is TRBV20-1, the J call TRBJ2-5; 12 positions agree with TRBD2. The J call may be in error: the DNA end matches TRBJ2-7 better. The CDR3 sequence is 14 residues long. CDR1 is DFQATT, CDR2 SNEGSKA, per germline (reference sequence).

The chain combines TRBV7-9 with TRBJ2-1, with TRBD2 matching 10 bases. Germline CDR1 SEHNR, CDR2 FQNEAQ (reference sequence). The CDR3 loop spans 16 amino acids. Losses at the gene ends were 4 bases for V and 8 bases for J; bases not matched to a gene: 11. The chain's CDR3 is CASSYKEAGGPHEQFF. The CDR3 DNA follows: TGTGCCAGCAGCTACAAGGAAGCGGGAGGGCCGCATGAGCAGTTCTTC. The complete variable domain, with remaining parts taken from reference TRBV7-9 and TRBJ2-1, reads DTGVSQNPRHKITKRGQNVTFRCDPISEHNRLYWYRQTLGQGPEFLTYFQNEAQLEKSRLLSDRFSAERPKGSFSTLEIQRTEQGDSAMYLCASSYKEAGGPHEQFFGPGTRLTVL.

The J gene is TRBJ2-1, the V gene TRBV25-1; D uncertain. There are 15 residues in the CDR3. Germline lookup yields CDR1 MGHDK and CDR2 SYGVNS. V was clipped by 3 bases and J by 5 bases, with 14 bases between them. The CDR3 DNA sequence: TGTGCCAGCAGTGATGATTCATACACAGACAATGAGCAGTTCTTC. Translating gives CASSDDSYTDNEQFF.

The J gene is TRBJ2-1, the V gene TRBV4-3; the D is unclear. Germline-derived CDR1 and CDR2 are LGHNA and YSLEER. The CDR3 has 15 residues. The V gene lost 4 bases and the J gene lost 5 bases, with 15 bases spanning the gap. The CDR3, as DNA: TGCGCCAGCAGCCCGTTTAAGGAGACCGACAATGAGCAGTTCTTC. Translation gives CASSPFKETDNEQFF.

DNA for the CDR3: TGCGCCAGCAGCACCGGGACTAGCGACTACAATGAGCAGTTCTTC. This encodes CASSTGTSDYNEQFF. This chain uses TRBV5-1 with TRBJ2-1, with TRBD2 matching 10 bases. This CDR3 is built from 15 residues. Germline-derived CDR1 and CDR2 are SGHRS and YFSETQ. Unmatched junction bases numbered 4, after V lost 4 bases and J lost 3 bases. Full variable domain (missing parts from reference TRBV5-1 and TRBJ2-1): KAGVTQTPRYLIKTRGQQVTLSCSPISGHRSVSWYQQTPGQGLQFLFEYFSETQRNKGNFPGRFSGRQFSNSRSEMNVSTLELGDSALYLCASSTGTSDYNEQFFGPGTRLTVL.

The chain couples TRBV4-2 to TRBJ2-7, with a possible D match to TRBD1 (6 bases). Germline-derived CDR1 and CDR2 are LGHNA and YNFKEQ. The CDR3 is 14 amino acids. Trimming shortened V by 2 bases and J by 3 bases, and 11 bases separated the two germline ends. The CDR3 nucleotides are TGTGCCAGCAGCCAAACCGGGACACGCTACGAGCAGTACTTC. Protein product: CASSQTGTRYEQYF.

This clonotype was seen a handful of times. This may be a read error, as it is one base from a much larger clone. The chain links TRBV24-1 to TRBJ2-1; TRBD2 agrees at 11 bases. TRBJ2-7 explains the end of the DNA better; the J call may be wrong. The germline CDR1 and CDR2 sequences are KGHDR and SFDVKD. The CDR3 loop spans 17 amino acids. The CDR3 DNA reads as TGTGCCACCAGTGATGGGGCTAGCGGGAGGTCCTACAATGAGCAGTACTTC. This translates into CATSDGASGRSYNEQYF.

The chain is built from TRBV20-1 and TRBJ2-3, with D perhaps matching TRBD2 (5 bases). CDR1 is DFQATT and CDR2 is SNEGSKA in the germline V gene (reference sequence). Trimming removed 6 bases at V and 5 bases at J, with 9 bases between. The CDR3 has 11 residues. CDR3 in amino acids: CSASRGDTQYF. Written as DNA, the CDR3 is TGCAGTGCCTCACGGGGAGATACGCAGTATTTT.

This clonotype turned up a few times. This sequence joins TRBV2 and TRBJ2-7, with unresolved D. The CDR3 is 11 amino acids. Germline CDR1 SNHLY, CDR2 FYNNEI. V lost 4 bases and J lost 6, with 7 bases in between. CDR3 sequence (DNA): TGTGCCAGCAGTGGAGGCTGCGAGCAGTACTTC. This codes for CASSGGCEQYF.

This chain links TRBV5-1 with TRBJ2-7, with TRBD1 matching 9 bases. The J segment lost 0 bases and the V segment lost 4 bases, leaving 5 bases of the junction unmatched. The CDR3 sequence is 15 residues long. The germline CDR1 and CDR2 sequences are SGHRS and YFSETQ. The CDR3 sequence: CASSRDREDSYEQYF. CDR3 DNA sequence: TGCGCCAGCAGCCGGGACAGGGAGGACTCCTACGAGCAGTACTTC.

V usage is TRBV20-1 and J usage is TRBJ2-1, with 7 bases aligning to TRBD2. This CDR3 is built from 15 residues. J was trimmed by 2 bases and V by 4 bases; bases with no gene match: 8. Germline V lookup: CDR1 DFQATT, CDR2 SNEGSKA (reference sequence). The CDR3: CSATVGEGAYNEQFF. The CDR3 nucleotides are TGCAGTGCTACGGTAGGGGAGGGTGCCTACAATGAGCAGTTCTTC.

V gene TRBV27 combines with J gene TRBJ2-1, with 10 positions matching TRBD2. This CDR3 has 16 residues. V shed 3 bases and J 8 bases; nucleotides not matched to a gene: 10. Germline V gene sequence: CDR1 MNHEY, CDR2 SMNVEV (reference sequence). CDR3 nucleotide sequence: TGTGCCAGCAGTTTGGTGGGGCTAGCGGGAGACGATGAGCAGTTCTTC. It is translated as CASSLVGLAGDDEQFF.

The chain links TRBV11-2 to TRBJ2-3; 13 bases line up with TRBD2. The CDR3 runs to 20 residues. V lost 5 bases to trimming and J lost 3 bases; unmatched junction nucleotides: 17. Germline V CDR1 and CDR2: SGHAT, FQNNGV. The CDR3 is CASSVTIPRTSGRGTDTQYF. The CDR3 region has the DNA TGTGCCAGCAGCGTCACCATCCCCCGCACTAGCGGGAGGGGGACAGATACGCAGTATTTT. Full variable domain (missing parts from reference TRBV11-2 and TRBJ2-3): EAGVAQSPRYKIIEKRQSVAFWCNPISGHATLYWYQQILGQGPKLLIQFQNNGVVDDSQLPKDRFSAERLKGVDSTLKIQPAKLEDSAVYLCASSVTIPRTSGRGTDTQYFGPGTRLTVL.

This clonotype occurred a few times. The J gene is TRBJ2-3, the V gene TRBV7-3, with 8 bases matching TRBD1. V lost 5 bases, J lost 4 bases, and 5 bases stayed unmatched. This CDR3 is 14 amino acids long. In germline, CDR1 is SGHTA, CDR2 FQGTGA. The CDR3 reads CASSKAGGSDTQYF. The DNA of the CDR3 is TGTGCCAGCAGCAAGGCAGGGGGCTCAGATACGCAGTATTTT. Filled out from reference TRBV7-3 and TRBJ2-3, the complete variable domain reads GAGVSQTPSNKVTEKGKYVELRCDPISGHTALYWYRQSLGQGPEFLIYFQGTGAADDSGLPNDRFFAVRPEGSVSTLKIQRTERGDSAVYLCASSKAGGSDTQYFGPGTRLTVL.

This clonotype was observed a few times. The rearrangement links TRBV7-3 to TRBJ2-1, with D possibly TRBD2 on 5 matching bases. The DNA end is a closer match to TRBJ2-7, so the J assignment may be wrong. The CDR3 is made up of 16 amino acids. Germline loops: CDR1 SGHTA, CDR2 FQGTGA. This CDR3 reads CASSFHPTTHYNEQYF. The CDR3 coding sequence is TGTGCCAGCAGCTTTCACCCGACTACCCACTACAATGAGCAGTACTTC.

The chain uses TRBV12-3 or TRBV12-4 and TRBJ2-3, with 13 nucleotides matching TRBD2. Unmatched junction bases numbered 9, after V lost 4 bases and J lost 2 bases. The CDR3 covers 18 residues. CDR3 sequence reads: CASSSRRLAGGHTDTQYF. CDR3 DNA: TGTGCCAGCAGTTCTCGCAGACTAGCGGGAGGTCACACAGATACGCAGTATTTT.

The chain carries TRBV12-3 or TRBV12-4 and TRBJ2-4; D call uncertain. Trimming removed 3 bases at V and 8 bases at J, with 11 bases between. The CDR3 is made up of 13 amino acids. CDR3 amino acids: CASSFASRDIQYF. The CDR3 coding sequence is TGTGCCAGCAGTTTTGCTAGTAGGGACATTCAGTACTTC.

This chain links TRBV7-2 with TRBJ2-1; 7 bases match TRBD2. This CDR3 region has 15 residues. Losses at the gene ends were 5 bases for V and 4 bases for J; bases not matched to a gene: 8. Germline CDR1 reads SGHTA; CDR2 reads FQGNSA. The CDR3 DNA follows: TGTGCCAGCAGCCCGCTAAACGGGGGGTACAATGAGCAGTTCTTC. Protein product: CASSPLNGGYNEQFF.

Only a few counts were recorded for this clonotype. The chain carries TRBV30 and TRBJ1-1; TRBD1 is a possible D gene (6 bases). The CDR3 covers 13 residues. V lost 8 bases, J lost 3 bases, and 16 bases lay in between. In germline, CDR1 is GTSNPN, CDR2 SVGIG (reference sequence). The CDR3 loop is CAGTGGGDTEAFF. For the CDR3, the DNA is TGTGCCGGGACGGGCGGGGGCGACACTGAAGCTTTCTTT.

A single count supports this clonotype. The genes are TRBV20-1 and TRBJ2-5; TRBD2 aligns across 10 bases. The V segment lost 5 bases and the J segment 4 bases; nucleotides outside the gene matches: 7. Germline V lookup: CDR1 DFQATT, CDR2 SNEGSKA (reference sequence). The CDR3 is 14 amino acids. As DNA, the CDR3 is TGCAGTGCTGGACTTAGCGGGAGGCCAGAGACCCAGTACTTC. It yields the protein CSAGLSGRPETQYF.

CDR3 in amino acids: CASSQLRGGNIQETQYF. CDR3 nucleotide sequence: TGTGCCAGCAGCCAGCTCAGGGGGGGGAACATCCAAGAGACCCAGTACTTC. The chain links TRBV6-1 to TRBJ2-5; D is tentatively TRBD1 or TRBD2 (7 bases each). V shed 6 bases and J shed 1 base, with 21 bases lying between them. Germline V gene sequence: CDR1 MNHNS, CDR2 SASEGT. The CDR3 loop spans 17 amino acids.

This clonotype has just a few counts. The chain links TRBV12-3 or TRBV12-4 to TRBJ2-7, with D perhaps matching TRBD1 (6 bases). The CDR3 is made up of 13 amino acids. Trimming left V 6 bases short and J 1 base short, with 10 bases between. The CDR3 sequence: CASRVTGSYEQYF. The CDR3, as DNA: TGTGCCAGCAGGGTGACAGGTTCCTACGAGCAGTACTTC.

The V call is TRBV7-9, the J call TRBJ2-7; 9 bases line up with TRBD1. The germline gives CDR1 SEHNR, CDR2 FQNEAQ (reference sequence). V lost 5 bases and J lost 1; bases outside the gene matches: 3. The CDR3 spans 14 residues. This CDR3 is CASSGDRESYEQYF. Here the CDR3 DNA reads TGTGCCAGCAGCGGGGACAGGGAGTCCTACGAGCAGTACTTC.